A selection of T cell receptor beta chains follows, all from one sample in a study of blood T cell repertoires in COVID-19. This table comes from immunoSEQ multiplex PCR, and its TCRdb copy is limited to in-frame clones, with some not included. The sample has 53,000 or so clones; approximately 82% are singletons. Sequencing was performed on peripheral blood. The receptor set was obtained from a human donor in a cohort sampled during active COVID-19. CDR3s include the opening cysteine and the closing phenylalanine or tryptophan. A D gene is named only where the DNA matches it firmly. Expanded clones are given a class, and other clones once, few, many or no size at all.

CASSSRTEGETQYF TGTGCCAGCAGCTCCCGGACTGAGGGCGAGACCCAGTACTTC TRBV7-9 NA NA TRBJ2-5
CASRGTSGDTGELFF TGTGCCAGCAGAGGAACTAGCGGGGATACCGGGGAGCTGTTTTTT TRBV6-5 TRBD2 NA TRBJ2-2
CASSLTGGGSDTQYF TGTGCCAGCAGCTTGACGGGGGGGGGCTCAGATACGCAGTATTTT TRBV7-6 TRBD2 NA TRBJ2-3
CSVEGFGLAGAGELFF TGCAGCGTTGAGGGGTTCGGACTAGCGGGAGCCGGGGAGCTGTTTTTT TRBV29-1 TRBD2 NA TRBJ2-2
CASSLGAGGTGELFF TGTGCCAGCAGCTTAGGAGCGGGGGGTACCGGGGAGCTGTTTTTT TRBV11-3 TRBD2 NA TRBJ2-2
CASSSTGGVVPEQYF TGTGCCAGCTCCTCTACCGGGGGAGTTGTCCCCGAGCAGTACTTC TRBV25-1 NA NA TRBJ2-7
CASSLSPPRAPYEQYF TGTGCCAGCAGTTTATCGCCCCCAAGAGCCCCCTACGAGCAGTACTTC TRBV27 NA NA TRBJ2-7
CASSLWGLAGGGQETQYF TGTGCCAGCAGCTTATGGGGCCTGGCGGGGGGAGGTCAAGAGACCCAGTACTTC TRBV11-2 TRBD2 NA TRBJ2-5
CASSLTFRRLLSDTEAFF TGTGCCAGCAGCTTAACTTTTCGGAGATTGCTGAGTGACACTGAAGCTTTCTTT TRBV7-8 NA many TRBJ1-1
CASSDSGGAGDEQFF TGTGCCAGCAGCGATAGCGGGGGGGCGGGCGATGAGCAGTTCTTC TRBV9 TRBD2 NA TRBJ2-1
CASSQDHSYEQYF TGCGCCAGCAGCCAAGACCACAGTTACGAGCAGTACTTC TRBV4-3 NA NA TRBJ2-7
CASSANAWGGYNEQFF TGTGCCAGCAGCGCCAATGCTTGGGGGGGGTACAATGAGCAGTTCTTC TRBV9 TRBD2 once TRBJ2-1
CASSEPGGNQPQHF TGTGCCAGCAGCGAACCGGGGGGCAATCAGCCCCAGCATTTT TRBV7-9 NA NA TRBJ1-5
CASSPSGGETQYF TGTGCCAGTAGTCCCAGCGGGGGAGAGACCCAGTACTTC TRBV19 TRBD2 NA TRBJ2-5
CASSFGTGVRETQYF TGCGCCAGCAGCTTTGGGACAGGGGTTCGGGAGACCCAGTACTTC TRBV5-1 TRBD1 once TRBJ2-5
CASSLLPQPQHF TGTGCCAGCAGTCTCCTCCCTCAGCCCCAGCATTTT TRBV12-3/TRBV12-4 NA NA TRBJ1-5